The text below deals with one T cell receptor (beta chain). The antigen is undetermined. The record originates from a study of cytomegalovirus exposure and HLA in healthy donors. Profiling relied on immunoSEQ multiplex PCR, and the TCRdb table lists in-frame clones only, not all of them. The sample has roughly 180,000 clones; about 89% are singletons. Study-wide points: In vitro assays verified that three CMV-associated chains recognized CMV antigens specifically.

The sequencing input was PBMCs. The source is a man aged 25-45 years in good health and CMV-seropositive.

Here the CDR3 DNA reads TGTGCCAGCAGTTACTCGGGGGGGTCGAACACCGGGGAGCTGTTTTTT. Encoded protein: CASSYSGGSNTGELFF. V and J are TRBV6-6 and TRBJ2-2; 7 nucleotides line up with TRBD2. Germline lookup yields CDR1 MNHNY and CDR2 SVGAGI (reference sequence). The V gene end was trimmed by 0 bases and the J gene end by 0 bases; junction bases not matched to a gene: 1. The CDR3 runs 16 residues.